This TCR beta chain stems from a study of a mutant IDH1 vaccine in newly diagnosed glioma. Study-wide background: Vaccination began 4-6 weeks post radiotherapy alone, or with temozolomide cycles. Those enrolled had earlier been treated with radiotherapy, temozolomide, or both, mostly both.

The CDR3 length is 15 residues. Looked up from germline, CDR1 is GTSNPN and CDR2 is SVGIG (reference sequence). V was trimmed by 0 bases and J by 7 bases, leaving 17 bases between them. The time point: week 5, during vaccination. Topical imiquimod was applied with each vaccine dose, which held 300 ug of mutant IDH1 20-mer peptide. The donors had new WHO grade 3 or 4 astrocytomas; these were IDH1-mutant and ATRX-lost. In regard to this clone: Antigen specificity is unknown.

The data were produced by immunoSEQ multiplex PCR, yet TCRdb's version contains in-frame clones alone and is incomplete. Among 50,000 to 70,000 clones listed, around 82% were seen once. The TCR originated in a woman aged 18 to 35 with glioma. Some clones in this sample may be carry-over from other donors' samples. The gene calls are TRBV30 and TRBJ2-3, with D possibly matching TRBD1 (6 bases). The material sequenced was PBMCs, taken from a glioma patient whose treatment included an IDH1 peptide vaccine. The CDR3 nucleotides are TGTGCCTGGAGTGTGGACAGAGGGGGTCCGAATACGCAGTATTTT. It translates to CAWSVDRGGPNTQYF.